What follows describes a single T cell receptor (beta chain). The sample comes from a study of blood T cell repertoires in COVID-19. Overall study: The study drew acute and convalescent COVID-19 samples from the United States, Italy and Spain.

Clinical history as reported by participants underpinned cohort assignment. Each recovered donor of Cohort 3 presented with two negative PCRs, clearance, or symptom resolution. In the source study's methods: Amplified reference gene primers provided the basis for estimating nucleated cell counts. The repertoire was sequenced with immunoSEQ multiplex PCR; TCRdb's copy has only in-frame clones and lacks some. V and J calls and clone size are as listed in that table; D and trimming were resolved from the DNA. The data hold about 270,000 clones, with 85% to 90% observed a single time. The source is a woman aged 18-29 years who had recovered from COVID-19. Specimen: PBMCs or T cells enriched from blood (not recorded which).

The CDR3 protein is CASSEGASGGGETQYF. In DNA form, the CDR3 reads TGTGCCAGCAGTGAAGGGGCTAGCGGGGGGGGAGAGACCCAGTACTTC. V and J are TRBV6-1 and TRBJ2-5; 12 bases align to TRBD2. This CDR3 comprises 16 residues. The germline gives CDR1 MNHNS, CDR2 SASEGT. With V trimmed by 1 base and J by 4 bases, 4 bases remained unmatched.